Included here is one T cell receptor beta chain sequence, with context. This clonotype turned up a few times. Its antigen has not been determined. Qualities for individual bases were not recorded, and no much larger clone is one base off. These data are taken from a study of T-cell reconstitution after alpha-beta-depleted transplantation in children (dated by TCRdb to the mid-2010s). Context from the whole study: The study quantitatively tracked T-cell immune reconstitution after TCRalphabeta/CD19-depleted allogeneic hematopoietic cell transplantation in children using TCR repertoire profiling.

The CDR3 holds 14 amino acids from the cysteine to the phenylalanine. Kept here is only the CDR3 DNA, which spans 42 bases and is read in frame from base 1. Taken from the germline V gene, the CDR1 and CDR2 loops are LGHNA and YNFKEQ. Deletion took 0 bases off V and 4 bases off J, with a span of 9 bases between the germline ends. Libraries came from PCR. TCRdb records Illumina HiSeq 2500 as the sequencer. To normalize quantification of the TCRbeta repertoire, the TCR libraries were built with molecular barcoding that relied on unique molecular identifiers. TCRdb ran its own pipeline on the public reads, namely fastp trimming at Q25 and MiXCR clone calling, and kept in-frame beta chains. When rows share a CDR3 protein, they turn into one entry using the most common DNA and genes. The sample profile shows roughly 500,000 distinct CDR3 sequences; around a third of them were found once. In total, the top ten clones hold around 2.4% of the sample.

This specimen consisted of PBMCs from the stem cell graft donor, obtained from the stem cell graft. This receptor was taken from a human donor who donated a stem cell graft to a child with aplastic anemia. Recombination linked TRBV4-2 to TRBJ2-5; TRBD2 is a possible D gene, resting on 6 matching bases. The CDR3 region: CASSQDTGVETQYF. The DNA is as follows: TGTGCCAGCAGCCAAGATACGGGGGTAGAGACCCAGTACTTC.